The 28 T cell receptor beta chains below were found in one sample sequenced in a study of monozygotic twins with inflammatory bowel disease. Each CDR3 protein gets one entry in TCRdb, which reprocessed the 5' RACE reads and gives no DNA. There are about 300,000 distinct CDR3 sequences in the sample, with approximately 5.4% held by the top ten. The sample taken for sequencing was blood. These receptors all come from a human donor with ulcerative colitis or Crohn's disease, or a healthy co-twin of an affected twin (not recorded which).

The chain links TRBV7-9 to TRBJ1-1; TCRdb designates TRBD1, a call that cannot be tested without DNA. The CDR3 is made up of 17 amino acids. The germline V gene encodes CDR1 SEHNR and CDR2 FQNEAQ (reference sequence). CDR3: CASSLKSVGQSYTEAFF.

The chain has TRBV7-2 and TRBJ1-1; TCRdb names TRBD1, which stays unverified in the absence of DNA. Germline loops: CDR1 SGHTA, CDR2 FQGNSA. This CDR3 region has 13 residues. The CDR3 loop reads CASSAKTGTEAFF.

The chain couples TRBV5-1 to TRBJ2-7. Germline V CDR1 and CDR2: SGHRS, YFSETQ. The CDR3 runs 14 residues. The CDR3 sequence is CASSLSALGYEQYF. The full variable domain, its missing parts supplied by reference TRBV5-1 and TRBJ2-7, is KAGVTQTPRYLIKTRGQQVTLSCSPISGHRSVSWYQQTPGQGLQFLFEYFSETQRNKGNFPGRFSGRQFSNSRSEMNVSTLELGDSALYLCASSLSALGYEQYFGPGTRLTVT.

The genes are TRBV7-3 and TRBJ2-3; TCRdb selects TRBD1, and the lack of DNA leaves this call unchecked. The CDR3 runs 16 residues. Germline V gives CDR1 SGHTA, CDR2 FQGTGA. Here the CDR3 reads CASSLSGGGGTDTQYF.

The chain joins TRBV7-2 to TRBJ2-3; TCRdb returns TRBD1, unconfirmable since there is no DNA. Germline V CDR1 and CDR2: SGHTA, FQGNSA. The length of the CDR3 is 16 residues. The CDR3 spells CASSPQKGVFTDTQYF.

CDR3 loop: CSARDARDTNTEAFF. The rearrangement links TRBV20-1 to TRBJ1-1. The CDR3 length is 15 residues. CDR1 DFQATT and CDR2 SNEGSKA come from the germline V gene (reference sequence).

The chain uses TRBV2 and TRBJ2-5; TCRdb outputs TRBD1, but without DNA this stays unchecked. This CDR3 has 13 amino acids. Germline assignment: CDR1 SNHLY and CDR2 FYNNEI. The CDR3 here is CASGGQNQETQYF.

The chain carries TRBV9 and TRBJ2-7; TCRdb indicates TRBD1, and absent DNA this call remains unverified. The CDR3 totals 15 residues. Germline loops: CDR1 SGDLS, CDR2 YYNGEE. CDR3 protein: CASSEGQGSFYEQYF.

The J gene is TRBJ2-2, the V gene TRBV29-1. CDR1 SQVTM and CDR2 ANQGSEA come from the germline V gene. The CDR3 runs to 11 residues. This CDR3 is CSVVVTGELFF.

This chain links TRBV24-1 with TRBJ2-3; TCRdb picks TRBD2, but there is no DNA to check that call. CDR1 KGHDR and CDR2 SFDVKD come from the germline V gene. The CDR3 is 15 residues long. The CDR3 loop reads CATSDFLAGLDTQYF.

This chain links TRBV29-1 with TRBJ2-3; TCRdb's D call of TRBD2 is untestable without DNA. CDR1 is SQVTM and CDR2 is ANQGSEA in the germline V gene. This CDR3 is 11 amino acids long. CDR3 amino acids: CSVEVGPAQYF.

The rearrangement links TRBV18 to TRBJ2-2; without DNA, the TCRdb call of TRBD1 cannot be checked. Germline V gene data show CDR1 as KGHSH and CDR2 as LQKENI. The CDR3 spans 17 residues. CDR3 sequence: CASSPREGGPYTGELFF.

This chain joins TRBV2 and TRBJ1-5. The CDR3 has 12 residues. The germline V gene has CDR1 SNHLY and CDR2 FYNNEI. This CDR3 is CASSEMARPQHF.

This chain links TRBV20-1 with TRBJ2-2; checking the TCRdb D call of TRBD2 is not possible without DNA. Germline-derived CDR1 and CDR2 are DFQATT and SNEGSKA (reference sequence). The CDR3 totals 17 residues. The CDR3 reads CSASSTSGRYYPGELFF.

This chain links TRBV12-3 or TRBV12-4 with TRBJ2-5; with no DNA, the TCRdb D assignment of TRBD2 cannot be verified. This CDR3 region has 14 residues. The CDR3 loop reads CASSLKWTPETQYF.

V gene TRBV10-1 combines with J gene TRBJ2-3; absent DNA, TCRdb's TRBD1 call cannot be checked. The CDR3 consists of 16 residues. Looked up from germline, CDR1 is WNHNN and CDR2 is SYGVQD (reference sequence). The CDR3 reads CASSETGTGSTDTQYF.

The rearrangement uses TRBV20-1 and TRBJ1-2; TCRdb indicates TRBD1, and absent DNA this call remains unverified. Looked up from germline, CDR1 is DFQATT and CDR2 is SNEGSKA (reference sequence). The CDR3 consists of 13 residues. The CDR3 loop is CSATQGENYGYTF.

The chain joins TRBV7-2 to TRBJ2-1. The V gene's germline CDR1 is SGHTA and CDR2 FQGNSA. The CDR3 is 15 residues long. CDR3 sequence: CASSLDPSSVNEQFF.

The rearrangement joins TRBV6-5 to TRBJ2-7; TCRdb picks TRBD1, but there is no DNA to check that call. The CDR3 consists of 15 residues. The germline gives CDR1 MNHEY, CDR2 SVGAGI. Here the CDR3 reads CASSYSDRGLYEQYF.

The chain has TRBV29-1 and TRBJ1-1; TCRdb names TRBD1, which stays unverified in the absence of DNA. Germline CDR1 SQVTM, CDR2 ANQGSEA. This CDR3 spans 14 amino acids. CDR3 sequence reads: CSVQQRGRGTEAFF.

This chain connects TRBV20-1 to TRBJ2-1; no DNA is available, so the TRBD1 call from TCRdb remains unchecked. Germline V lookup: CDR1 DFQATT, CDR2 SNEGSKA (reference sequence). This CDR3 is 15 amino acids long. CDR3 region: CSARSPSGGRNEQFF.

This chain connects TRBV7-2 to TRBJ1-3; TCRdb gives TRBD1 as the D gene, but with no DNA this cannot be confirmed. The germline V gene encodes CDR1 SGHTA and CDR2 FQGNSA. The CDR3 sequence is 15 residues long. The CDR3 here is CASSLDGGAGNTIYF.

The chain links TRBV28 to TRBJ2-7; the TCRdb call, TRBD2, lacks DNA for checking. Germline V lookup: CDR1 MDHEN, CDR2 SYDVKM. This CDR3 spans 15 amino acids. CDR3 region: CASVEGTSLNYEQYF.

The J gene is TRBJ2-5, the V gene TRBV5-4; absent DNA, TCRdb's TRBD2 call cannot be checked. From germline, CDR1 is SGHNT and CDR2 YYREEE (reference sequence). The CDR3 extends over 14 amino acids. This CDR3 is CASSLATAGETQYF.

V gene TRBV6-2 or TRBV6-3 combines with J gene TRBJ2-6; TCRdb gives TRBD1 as the D gene, but with no DNA this cannot be confirmed. Per the germline V gene, CDR1 is MNHEY and CDR2 is SVGEGT. This CDR3 region has 17 residues. The CDR3 sequence is CASSGRGDFSGANVLTF.

V is TRBV3-1 and J is TRBJ1-1; lacking DNA, the TRBD1 call made by TCRdb goes unchecked. CDR3 length: 13 residues. Germline V gene sequence: CDR1 LGHDT, CDR2 YNNKEL (reference sequence). CDR3: CASSPRGGTEAFF.

This chain joins TRBV30 and TRBJ2-7. The CDR3 covers 11 residues. Germline values: CDR1 GTSNPN, CDR2 SVGIG (reference sequence). CDR3 sequence reads: CAWSGVYEQYF.

The genes are TRBV2 and TRBJ2-1. Germline CDR1 reads SNHLY; CDR2 reads FYNNEI. The CDR3 is made up of 15 amino acids. The CDR3 sequence: CAALNRDSSYNEQFF.